This T cell receptor (beta chain) comes out of a study of T cell responses to AZD1222 COVID-19 vaccine. The repertoire was sequenced with immunoSEQ multiplex PCR; TCRdb's copy has only in-frame clones and lacks some. Found here are 180,000 or so clones, around 93% of them singletons; the top ten hold over 0.95%. A remark on this clone: The antigen remains unidentified.

Findings of the study overall: Females outnumbered males among donors, who were mostly white British; clonal diversity was possibly underestimated. Repertoires were collected only later (after the peak T cell response had occurred). Close to half of spike-specific TCRs reportedly recognize unmutated variant regions.

V lost 6 bases to trimming and J lost 5 bases, with 13 bases between them. The CDR3 has 13 amino acids. Germline V gene sequence: CDR1 WSHSY, CDR2 SAAADI. The chain links TRBV10-2 to TRBJ2-5, with a possible D match to TRBD2 (6 bases). This TCR was recovered from an adult who received the AZD1222 COVID-19 vaccine. Sequenced material: peripheral blood, taken 28 days after the second AZD1222 dose. The CDR3: CASSRGRYETQYF. The CDR3 DNA reads TGCGCCAGCAGCAGAGGGAGGTACGAGACCCAGTACTTC.